This entry lists 29 T cell receptor beta chains sequenced from one sample in a study of cytomegalovirus exposure and HLA in healthy donors. The PCR contained 60 Vbeta and 13 Jbeta primers. Profiled with immunoSEQ multiplex PCR; TCRdb holds only in-frame clones, not every one. The sample has some 34,000 clones, roughly 64% seen once. The sequencing sample was made of PBMCs. These receptors all come from a man aged 40-55 years in good health and CMV-seropositive.

This clone was seen a single time. As DNA, the CDR3 is TGCAGTGCTAGGGTATCCGGGGGCTACACCTTC. This codes for CSARVSGGYTF. This chain joins TRBV20-1 and TRBJ1-2, with unresolved D. Germline values: CDR1 DFQATT, CDR2 SNEGSKA (reference sequence). Trimming took off 3 bases at V and 8 bases at J, with 10 bases between the two ends. There are 11 residues in the CDR3.

This clone was observed a few times. This rearrangement joins TRBV5-6 to TRBJ2-5; 9 bases align to TRBD1. CDR1 is SGHDT, CDR2 YYEEEE, per germline. The CDR3 totals 14 residues. V shed 4 bases, J shed 4 bases, and the junction held 5 bases outside the gene matches. CDR3 region: CASSAGQGRETQYF. The CDR3 DNA is TGTGCCAGCAGCGCAGGACAGGGGCGAGAGACCCAGTACTTC.

The chain has TRBV11-2 and TRBJ2-7; D uncertain. Germline lookup yields CDR1 SGHAT and CDR2 FQNNGV. The CDR3 has 13 residues. Deletions cut 1 base from V and 2 bases from J, with 6 bases between. CDR3 region: CASSLGAAYEQYF. CDR3 nucleotides: TGTGCCAGCAGCTTAGGGGCTGCCTACGAGCAGTACTTC. The full variable domain, with the rest looked up from reference TRBV11-2 and TRBJ2-7, is EAGVAQSPRYKIIEKRQSVAFWCNPISGHATLYWYQQILGQGPKLLIQFQNNGVVDDSQLPKDRFSAERLKGVDSTLKIQPAKLEDSAVYLCASSLGAAYEQYFGPGTRLTVT.

This clone came up a few times. This sequence joins TRBV5-4 and TRBJ1-3, with 9 bases aligning to TRBD1. Germline lookup yields CDR1 SGHNT and CDR2 YYREEE (reference sequence). This CDR3 is 18 amino acids long. J lost 0 bases, V lost 3 bases, and 10 bases had no gene match. CDR3 protein: CASSSGQGLRPSGNTIYF. As DNA, the CDR3 is TGTGCCAGCAGCTCGGGACAGGGCCTAAGACCCTCTGGAAACACCATATATTTT.

The rearrangement uses TRBV5-6 and TRBJ1-2; 10 bases agree with TRBD1. Germline loops: CDR1 SGHDT, CDR2 YYEEEE. V trimming: 0 bases; J trimming: 8 bases; junction bases outside the gene matches: 4. The CDR3 extends over 14 amino acids. The CDR3: CASSLGQGAFGYTF. CDR3 DNA sequence: TGTGCCAGCAGCTTGGGACAGGGGGCTTTCGGCTACACCTTC.

V and J are TRBV4-1 and TRBJ1-2; D gene unclear. Trimming stripped 0 bases from V and 8 bases from J, with 13 bases between. Germline CDR1 and CDR2: MGHRA and YSYEKL. The CDR3 sequence is 14 residues long. CDR3 protein: CASSQERVRHGYTF. The CDR3, as DNA: TGCGCCAGCAGCCAAGAACGTGTCAGGCACGGCTACACCTTC.

The chain couples TRBV5-4 to TRBJ2-1; D might be TRBD2 (6 bases). The CDR3 is 16 amino acids. V was pared by 4 bases and J by 0 bases, with 14 bases between. Germline-derived CDR1 and CDR2 are SGHNT and YYREEE (reference sequence). CDR3 sequence (DNA): TGTGCCAGCAGCGACGACGGGAGCTTCTCCTACAATGAGCAGTTCTTC. It encodes CASSDDGSFSYNEQFF. The complete variable domain, with remaining parts taken from reference TRBV5-4 and TRBJ2-1, reads ETGVTQSPTHLIKTRGQQVTLRCSSQSGHNTVSWYQQALGQGPQFIFQYYREEENGRGNFPPRFSGLQFPNYSSELNVNALELDDSALYLCASSDDGSFSYNEQFFGPGTRLTVL.

This rearrangement joins TRBV6-6 to TRBJ2-2; D gene ambiguous. The CDR3 extends over 13 amino acids. Trimming pared 5 bases from V and 2 bases from J, leaving 6 bases between. Germline V lookup: CDR1 MNHNY, CDR2 SVGAGI (reference sequence). CDR3 sequence: CASSLSNTGELFF. In DNA form, the CDR3 reads TGTGCCAGCAGTCTCTCTAACACCGGGGAGCTGTTTTTT.

This sequence joins TRBV6-1 and TRBJ1-2, with no clear D. Germline values: CDR1 MNHNS, CDR2 SASEGT. CDR3 length equals 12 residues. V gave up 8 bases and J gave up 4 bases, with 11 bases separating them. CDR3 nucleotides: TGTGCCAGCTCCCCAGAAGTCTATGGCTACACCTTC. It is translated as CASSPEVYGYTF.

The chain recombines TRBV4-1 with TRBJ1-4; TRBD1 aligns across 7 bases. V shed 1 base and J 5 bases; nucleotides not matched to a gene: 7. From germline, CDR1 is MGHRA and CDR2 YSYEKL. This CDR3 is built from 16 residues. CDR3 residues: CASSQGPGQLNEKLFF. CDR3 DNA sequence: TGCGCCAGCAGCCAAGGCCCGGGACAGCTAAATGAAAAACTGTTTTTT.

The gene calls are TRBV4-2 and TRBJ2-3; 9 bases fit TRBD1. The germline V gene has CDR1 LGHNA and CDR2 YNFKEQ. The length of the CDR3 is 16 residues. The V segment lost 2 bases and the J segment 0 bases; nucleotides outside the gene matches: 3. This chain's CDR3 is CASSQRTGVSTDTQYF. CDR3 coding DNA: TGTGCCAGCAGCCAACGGACAGGGGTCAGCACAGATACGCAGTATTTT.

The CDR3 DNA reads TGTGCCAGCAGGAGGAGGGCGGTCACCGGGGAGCTGTTTTTT. It specifies CASRRRAVTGELFF. V gene TRBV5-8 combines with J gene TRBJ2-2; perhaps TRBD2 as D (6 bases). Per germline, CDR1 SGHTS and CDR2 YDEGEE. The V and J ends lost 5 bases and 4 bases respectively, with 12 bases between them. The CDR3 is 14 amino acids.

The chain is built from TRBV19 and TRBJ2-6; 8 bases map to TRBD1. Looked up from germline, CDR1 is LNHDA and CDR2 is SQIVND (reference sequence). V lost 7 bases and J lost 2; bases outside the gene matches: 4. This CDR3 contains 15 residues. This CDR3 reads CASNRGAPGANVLTF. In DNA form, the CDR3 reads TGTGCCAGTAACAGGGGGGCTCCTGGGGCCAACGTCCTGACTTTC.

This clone occurred a few times. This chain uses TRBV7-9 with TRBJ2-7; 8 bases map to TRBD2. This CDR3 is 15 amino acids long. The V segment lost 5 bases and the J segment 0 bases; nucleotides outside the gene matches: 6. In germline, CDR1 is SEHNR, CDR2 FQNEAQ (reference sequence). The CDR3 loop is CASSVSGGSSYEQYF. CDR3 bases: TGTGCCAGCAGCGTCAGCGGGGGCAGCTCCTACGAGCAGTACTTC.

This clone was detected only a few times. The rearrangement links TRBV4-1 to TRBJ1-1; 7 bases are a match to TRBD1. The CDR3 length is 14 residues. Germline V lookup: CDR1 MGHRA, CDR2 YSYEKL. V gave up 4 bases and J gave up 3 bases; unmatched junction bases: 5. In DNA form, the CDR3 reads TGCGCCAGCAGCCCCAGACAGGGTCACACTGAAGCTTTCTTT. Protein product: CASSPRQGHTEAFF.

The V and J genes are TRBV29-1 and TRBJ2-5; D is perhaps TRBD1 (5 bases). The CDR3 sequence is 11 residues long. The V end was cut by 7 bases, the J end by 2 bases, with 8 bases between. CDR1 is SQVTM, CDR2 ANQGSEA, per germline. The DNA of the CDR3 is TGCAGCGCAGGGTCTCAAGAGACCCAGTACTTC. Translation: CSAGSQETQYF.

The chain combines TRBV5-8 with TRBJ2-3; 9 bases match TRBD2. CDR3 length equals 15 residues. Germline CDR1 is SGHTS and CDR2 is YDEGEE. J gave up 9 bases and V 0 bases, and 8 bases lay outside the gene matches. The CDR3 loop reads CASSLGGGARRTQYF. The CDR3 nucleotides are TGTGCCAGCAGCTTGGGCGGGGGGGCCAGGCGCACGCAGTATTTT.

CDR3 in amino acids: CASSSPTGGQAKNIQYF. In DNA, the CDR3 is TGTGCCAGCAGCTCACCTACAGGGGGCCAAGCCAAAAACATTCAGTACTTC. The chain recombines TRBV7-8 with TRBJ2-4; 9 positions agree with TRBD1. The CDR3 runs to 17 residues. The trim removed 4 bases at V and 0 bases at J, leaving 7 bases unmatched. The germline V gene has CDR1 SGHVS and CDR2 FQNEAQ.

This sequence joins TRBV2 and TRBJ2-5, with 10 bases lining up with TRBD2. The CDR3 totals 14 residues. With 6 bases clipped from V and 6 bases from J, the junction kept 7 bases outside the gene matches. CDR1 and CDR2 (germline): SNHLY, FYNNEI. The CDR3 coding sequence is TGTGCCAGCAGAAGCGGGGGGGTAGAAAAGACCCAGTACTTC. This codes for CASRSGGVEKTQYF.

The chain carries TRBV4-1 and TRBJ1-4; D may be TRBD1 (6 bases). This CDR3 contains 14 residues. Germline loops: CDR1 MGHRA, CDR2 YSYEKL. Trimming removed 2 bases at V and 12 bases at J, with 16 bases between. CDR3 region: CASSQQIDRQELFF. The DNA for the CDR3 is TGCGCCAGCAGCCAACAAATTGACAGGCAAGAACTGTTTTTT.

The chain recombines TRBV2 with TRBJ2-2; D may be TRBD2 (6 bases). The germline V and J ends were trimmed by 6 bases and 1 base, with 12 bases remaining between them. Germline V CDR1 and CDR2: SNHLY, FYNNEI. The CDR3 has 15 amino acids. CDR3 protein: CASRLEGLNTGELFF. The CDR3 region has the DNA TGTGCCAGCAGATTGGAGGGATTGAACACCGGGGAGCTGTTTTTT. The whole variable domain, filled in from reference TRBV2 and TRBJ2-2, reads EPEVTQTPSHQVTQMGQEVILRCVPISNHLYFYWYRQILGQKVEFLVSFYNNEISEKSEIFDDQFSVERPDGSNFTLKIRSTKLEDSAMYFCASRLEGLNTGELFFGEGSRLTVL.

This rearrangement joins TRBV5-5 to TRBJ2-5; tentatively, D is TRBD2 (5 bases). The CDR3 is made up of 11 amino acids. Germline CDR1 SGHKS, CDR2 YYEKEE (reference sequence). V lost 7 bases, J lost 6 bases, and 10 bases lay in between. CDR3: CASAREQTQYF. CDR3 nucleotides: TGTGCCAGCGCCCGGGAACAGACCCAGTACTTC.

V and J are TRBV12-1 and TRBJ2-7; the table's D gene call, TRBD2, was not cross checked with the DNA. TRBV12-1 has pseudogene status. This CDR3 has 15 amino acids. The CDR3 DNA sequence: TGTGCCAGAACTCATTGGTCAGACTATAACCACGAGCAGTACTTC. It specifies CARTHWSDYNHEQYF.

CDR3: CASSLRLAGGLEQETQYF. CDR3 DNA: TGTGCCAGCAGCCTACGACTAGCGGGGGGGCTTGAACAAGAGACCCAGTACTTC. The chain couples TRBV9 to TRBJ2-5; 14 bases map to TRBD2. The ends lost 4 bases at V and 2 bases at J; junction bases unmatched: 10. CDR3 length: 18 residues. Germline-derived CDR1 and CDR2 are SGDLS and YYNGEE.

The chain has TRBV23-1 and TRBJ2-5; weak D call: TRBD1 (6 bases). TRBV23-1 has ORF status, its function being uncertain. Trimming removed 6 bases at V and 4 bases at J, with 15 bases between. The CDR3 extends over 14 amino acids. The CDR3: CASRQKQGAETQYF. CDR3 DNA sequence: TGCGCCAGCAGGCAGAAACAGGGTGCAGAGACCCAGTACTTC.

The rearrangement uses TRBV6-6 and TRBJ1-1; D not resolved. CDR1 is MNHNY, CDR2 SVGAGI, per germline (reference sequence). CDR3 size: 14 residues. The V and J ends lost 4 bases and 3 bases respectively, with 12 bases between them. The DNA of the CDR3 is TGTGCCAGCAGTTCGGGTCAGCGGGACACTGAAGCTTTCTTT. It specifies CASSSGQRDTEAFF.

The chain combines TRBV11-2 with TRBJ1-3; D perhaps matches TRBD1 (6 bases). CDR1 is SGHAT, CDR2 FQNNGV, per germline. This CDR3 region has 11 residues. Trimming shortened V by 4 bases and J by 8 bases, and 6 bases separated the two germline ends. The CDR3, as DNA: TGTGCCAGCAGCTACAGGGACACCATATATTTT. Encoded protein: CASSYRDTIYF. Complete variable domain (other parts from reference TRBV11-2 and TRBJ1-3): EAGVAQSPRYKIIEKRQSVAFWCNPISGHATLYWYQQILGQGPKLLIQFQNNGVVDDSQLPKDRFSAERLKGVDSTLKIQPAKLEDSAVYLCASSYRDTIYFGEGSWLTVV.

The V gene is TRBV7-9, the J gene TRBJ2-5, with 8 bases identical to TRBD2. Trimming took 5 bases from V and 5 from J; bases not matched to a gene: 13. The CDR3 has 16 amino acids. The germline CDR1 and CDR2 sequences are SEHNR and FQNEAQ (reference sequence). CDR3 in amino acids: CASSSGVAGGLETQYF. In nucleotides, the CDR3 is TGTGCCAGCAGCAGTGGGGTTGCGGGGGGCCTGGAGACCCAGTACTTC.

This chain connects TRBV4-2 to TRBJ1-5, with D possibly TRBD1 on 6 matching bases. Germline values: CDR1 LGHNA, CDR2 YNFKEQ. The CDR3 consists of 16 residues. Trimming took off 6 bases at V and 5 bases at J, with 20 bases between the two ends. In DNA form, the CDR3 reads TGTGCCAGCAGGCTTGGGGGCATTGCACGCCATCAGCCCCAGCATTTT. As protein: CASRLGGIARHQPQHF.